The next 3 T cell receptor beta chains were all read from a single sample in a study of T cell repertoires in cytomegalovirus infection. Via MiXCR, TCRdb re-called the reads, giving one row per CDR3 protein. The sample yields around 710,000 distinct CDR3 sequences, about 27% seen once. The antigens for these receptors are not known. This material consisted of cultured CD8+ T cells from PBMCs, taken from culture after CMV antigen stimulation. These receptors were taken from a human donor in good health (CMV status not recorded). Some clones in this sample may be carry-over from other donors' samples.

V is TRBV12-3 or TRBV12-4 and J is TRBJ1-5; tentatively, D is TRBD1 (5 bases). The V end lost 5 bases, the J end lost 2 bases, and 16 bases lay between the germline ends. The CDR3 sequence is 16 residues long. CDR3 DNA sequence: TGTGCCAGCAGTCAACCCCAGCTAGGGGGCAATCAGCCCCAGCATTTT. Its protein is CASSQPQLGGNQPQHF.

The J gene is TRBJ2-7, the V gene TRBV5-4, with a tentative D call TRBD2 (7 bases). This CDR3 contains 15 residues. The germline V gene encodes CDR1 SGHNT and CDR2 YYREEE (reference sequence). Trimming pared 4 bases from V and 2 bases from J, leaving 16 bases between. The CDR3 coding sequence is TGTGCCAGCAGCCCTTGGCGGGGGCCTGCCTACGAGCAGTACTTC. Translating gives CASSPWRGPAYEQYF.

CDR3 nucleotides: TGTGCCAGCAGCCCATCGGTGACAGGGTCTTCAACTGAAGCTTTCTTT. This encodes CASSPSVTGSSTEAFF. The chain recombines TRBV28 with TRBJ1-1, with 7 bases matching TRBD1. CDR1 is MDHEN and CDR2 is SYDVKM in the germline V gene. The CDR3 spans 16 residues. Trimming removed 6 bases from V and 5 bases from J; junction bases left unmatched: 15.